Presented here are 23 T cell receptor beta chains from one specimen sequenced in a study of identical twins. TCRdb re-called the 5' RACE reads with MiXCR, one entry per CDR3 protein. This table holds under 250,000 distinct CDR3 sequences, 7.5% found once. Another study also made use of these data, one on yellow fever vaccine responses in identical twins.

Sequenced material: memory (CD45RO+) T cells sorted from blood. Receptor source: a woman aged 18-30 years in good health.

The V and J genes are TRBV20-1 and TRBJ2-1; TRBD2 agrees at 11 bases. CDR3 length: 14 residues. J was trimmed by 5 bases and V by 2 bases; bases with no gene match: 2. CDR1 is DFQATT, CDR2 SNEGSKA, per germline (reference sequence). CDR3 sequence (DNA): TGCAGTGCTAGACTAGCGGGGGGCCACAATGAGCAGTTCTTC. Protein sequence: CSARLAGGHNEQFF.

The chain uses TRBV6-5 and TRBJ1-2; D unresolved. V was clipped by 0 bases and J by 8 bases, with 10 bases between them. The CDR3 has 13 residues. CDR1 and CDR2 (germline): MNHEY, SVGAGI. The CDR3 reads CASSYSEMGGYTF. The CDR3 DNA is TGTGCCAGCAGTTACTCGGAAATGGGAGGCTACACCTTC.

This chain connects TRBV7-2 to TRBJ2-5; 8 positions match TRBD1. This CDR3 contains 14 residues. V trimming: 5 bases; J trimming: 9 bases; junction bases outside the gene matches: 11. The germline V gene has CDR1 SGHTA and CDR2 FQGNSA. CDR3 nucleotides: TGTGCCAGCAGCCTGACAGGGGTCCCGGGGGCCCAGTACTTC. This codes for CASSLTGVPGAQYF.

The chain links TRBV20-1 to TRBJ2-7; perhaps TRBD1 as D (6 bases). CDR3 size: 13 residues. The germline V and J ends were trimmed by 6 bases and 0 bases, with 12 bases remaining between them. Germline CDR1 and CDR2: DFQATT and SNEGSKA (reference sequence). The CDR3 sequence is CSAEGDTSYEQYF. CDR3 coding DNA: TGCAGTGCCGAGGGGGACACCTCCTACGAGCAGTACTTC.

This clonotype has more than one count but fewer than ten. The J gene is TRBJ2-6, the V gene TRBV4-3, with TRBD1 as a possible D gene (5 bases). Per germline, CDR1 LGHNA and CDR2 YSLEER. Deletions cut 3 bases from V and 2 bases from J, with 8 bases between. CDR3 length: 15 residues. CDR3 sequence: CASSQTVAGANVLTF. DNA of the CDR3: TGCGCCAGCAGCCAGACAGTGGCTGGGGCCAACGTCCTGACTTTC.

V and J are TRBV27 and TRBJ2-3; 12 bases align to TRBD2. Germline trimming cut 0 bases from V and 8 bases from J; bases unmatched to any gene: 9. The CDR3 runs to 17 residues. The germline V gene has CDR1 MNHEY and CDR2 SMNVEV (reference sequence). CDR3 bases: TGTGCCAGCAGTTTATCGACTAGCGGGAGATTTGTAGGTACGCAGTATTTT. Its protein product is CASSLSTSGRFVGTQYF.

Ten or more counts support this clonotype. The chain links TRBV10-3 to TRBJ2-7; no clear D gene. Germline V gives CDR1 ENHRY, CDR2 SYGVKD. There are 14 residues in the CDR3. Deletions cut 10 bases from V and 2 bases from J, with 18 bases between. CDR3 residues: CATINPLGAYEQYF. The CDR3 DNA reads TGTGCCACCATTAATCCTCTAGGTGCCTACGAGCAGTACTTC.

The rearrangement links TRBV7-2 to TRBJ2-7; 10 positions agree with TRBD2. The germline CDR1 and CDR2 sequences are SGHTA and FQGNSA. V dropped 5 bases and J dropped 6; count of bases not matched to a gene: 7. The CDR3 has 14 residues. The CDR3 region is CASSVLAGSSEQYF. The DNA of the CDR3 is TGTGCCAGCAGCGTACTAGCGGGAAGTAGCGAGCAGTACTTC.

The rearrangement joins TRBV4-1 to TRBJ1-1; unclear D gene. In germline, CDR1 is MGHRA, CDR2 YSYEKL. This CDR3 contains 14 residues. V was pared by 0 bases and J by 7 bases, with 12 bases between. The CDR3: CASSQEQAELEAFF. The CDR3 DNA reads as TGCGCCAGCAGCCAAGAGCAGGCGGAACTTGAAGCTTTCTTT.

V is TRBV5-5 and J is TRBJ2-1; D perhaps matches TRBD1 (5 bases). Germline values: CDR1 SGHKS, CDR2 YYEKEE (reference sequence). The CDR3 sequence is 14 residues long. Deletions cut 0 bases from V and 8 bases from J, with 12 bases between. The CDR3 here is CASSLEAGNHEQFF. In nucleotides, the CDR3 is TGTGCCAGCAGCTTGGAGGCAGGGAACCATGAGCAGTTCTTC.

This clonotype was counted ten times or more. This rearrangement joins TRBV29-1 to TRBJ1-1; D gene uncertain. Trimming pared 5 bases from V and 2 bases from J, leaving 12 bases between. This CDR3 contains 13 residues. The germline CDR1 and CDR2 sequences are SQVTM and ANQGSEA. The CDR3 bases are TGCAGCGTTCTGCGGACCCTTAACACTGAAGCTTTCTTT. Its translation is CSVLRTLNTEAFF. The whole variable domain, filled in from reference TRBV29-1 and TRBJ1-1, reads SAVISQKPSRDICQRGTSLTIQCQVDSQVTMMFWYRQQPGQSLTLIATANQGSEATYESGFVIDKFPISRPNLTFSTLTVSNMSPEDSSIYLCSVLRTLNTEAFFGQGTRLTVV.

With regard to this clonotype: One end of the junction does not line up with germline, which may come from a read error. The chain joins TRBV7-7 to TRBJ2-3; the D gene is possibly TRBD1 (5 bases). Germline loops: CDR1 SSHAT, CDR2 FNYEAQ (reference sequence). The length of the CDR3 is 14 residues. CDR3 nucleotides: TGTGCTAGCAGCTTAGGGCCGGCACAGGCCCCGCAGTATTTT. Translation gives CASSLGPAQAPQYF.

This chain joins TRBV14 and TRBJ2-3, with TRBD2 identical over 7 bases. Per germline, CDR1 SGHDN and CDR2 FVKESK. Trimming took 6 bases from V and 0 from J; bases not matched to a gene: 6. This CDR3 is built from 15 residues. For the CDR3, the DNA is TGTGCCAGCAGTCAGCGGGGTCCTAGCACAGATACGCAGTATTTT. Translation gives CASSQRGPSTDTQYF.

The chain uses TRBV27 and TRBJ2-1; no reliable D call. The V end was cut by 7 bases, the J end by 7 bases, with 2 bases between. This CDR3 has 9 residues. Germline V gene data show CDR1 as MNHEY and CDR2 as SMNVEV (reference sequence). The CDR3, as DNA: TGTGCCAGCACAAATGAGCAGTTCTTC. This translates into CASTNEQFF.

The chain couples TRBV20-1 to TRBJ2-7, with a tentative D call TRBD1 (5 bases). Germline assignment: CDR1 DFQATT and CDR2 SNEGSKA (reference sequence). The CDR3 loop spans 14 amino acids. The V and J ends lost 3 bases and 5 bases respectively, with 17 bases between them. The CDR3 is CSASDQGWADEQYF. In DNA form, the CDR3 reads TGCAGTGCTAGCGATCAGGGTTGGGCTGACGAGCAGTACTTC.

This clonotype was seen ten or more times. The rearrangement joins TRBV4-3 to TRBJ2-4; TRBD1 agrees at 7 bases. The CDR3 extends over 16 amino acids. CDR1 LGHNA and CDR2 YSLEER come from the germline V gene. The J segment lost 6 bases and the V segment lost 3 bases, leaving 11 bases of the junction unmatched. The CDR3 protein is CASSQVAGAGGNIQYF. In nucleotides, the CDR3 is TGCGCCAGCAGCCAGGTCGCCGGGGCAGGGGGAAACATTCAGTACTTC.

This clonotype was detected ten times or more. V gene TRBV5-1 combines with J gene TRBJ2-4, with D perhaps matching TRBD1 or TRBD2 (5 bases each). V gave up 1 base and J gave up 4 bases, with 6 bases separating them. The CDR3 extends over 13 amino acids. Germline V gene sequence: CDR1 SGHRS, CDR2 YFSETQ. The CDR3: CASSLWGKNIQYF. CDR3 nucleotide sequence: TGCGCCAGCAGCTTGTGGGGGAAAAACATTCAGTACTTC.

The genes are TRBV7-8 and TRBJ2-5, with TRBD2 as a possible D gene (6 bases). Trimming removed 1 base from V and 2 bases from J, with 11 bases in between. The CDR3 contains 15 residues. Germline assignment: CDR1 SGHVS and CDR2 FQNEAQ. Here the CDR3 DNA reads TGTGCCAGCAGCTTAGTCATTGGGGGGCAAGAGACCCAGTACTTC. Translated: CASSLVIGGQETQYF.

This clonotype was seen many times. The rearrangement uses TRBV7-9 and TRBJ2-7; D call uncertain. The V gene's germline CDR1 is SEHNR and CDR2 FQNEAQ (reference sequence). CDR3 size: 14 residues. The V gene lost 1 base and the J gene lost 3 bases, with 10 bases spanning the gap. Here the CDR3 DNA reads TGTGCCAGCAGCTTAGTCGGCAGCCACTACGAGCAGTACTTC. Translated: CASSLVGSHYEQYF.

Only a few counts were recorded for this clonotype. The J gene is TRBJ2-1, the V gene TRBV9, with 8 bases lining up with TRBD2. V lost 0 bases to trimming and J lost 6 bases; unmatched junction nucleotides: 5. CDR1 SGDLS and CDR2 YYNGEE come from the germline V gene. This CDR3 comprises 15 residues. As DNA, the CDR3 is TGTGCCAGCAGCGTAGTAGGCGGGGGGTCCAATGAGCAGTTCTTC. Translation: CASSVVGGGSNEQFF.

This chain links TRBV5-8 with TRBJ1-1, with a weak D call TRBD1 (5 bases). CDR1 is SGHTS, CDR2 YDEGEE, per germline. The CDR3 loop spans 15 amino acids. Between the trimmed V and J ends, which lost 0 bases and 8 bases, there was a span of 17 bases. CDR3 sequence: CASSLGTGGRLEAFF. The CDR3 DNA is TGTGCCAGCAGCTTGGGGACCGGGGGAAGGCTCGAAGCTTTCTTT.

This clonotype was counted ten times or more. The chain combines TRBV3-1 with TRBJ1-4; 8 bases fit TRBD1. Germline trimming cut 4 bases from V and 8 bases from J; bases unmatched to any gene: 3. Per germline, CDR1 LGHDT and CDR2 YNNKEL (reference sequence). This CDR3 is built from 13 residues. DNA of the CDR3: TGTGCCAGCAGCCCAGGGGGCGGCGAAAAACTGTTTTTT. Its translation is CASSPGGGEKLFF.

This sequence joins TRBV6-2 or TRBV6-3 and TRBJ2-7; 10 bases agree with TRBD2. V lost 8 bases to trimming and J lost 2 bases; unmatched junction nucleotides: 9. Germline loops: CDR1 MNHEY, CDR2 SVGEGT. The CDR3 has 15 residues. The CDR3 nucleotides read TGTGCCAGCGCGTTGGGGCTAGCGGGAGCCTACGAGCAGTACTTC. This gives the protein CASALGLAGAYEQYF.